This TCR beta chain came from a study of high-grade serous ovarian cancer treatment subgroups. On the study more broadly: Each sample yielded on average about 7,000 unique TCR beta rearrangements from over 12,000 reads.

Regarding the study as a whole: Without spatial data, bulk sequencing limits insight into HGSC tumor diversity. CDR1 and CDR2 were left unanalyzed; analyses focused on CDR3.

Only in-frame clones appear in the TCRdb table, and some are missing; sequencing was by immunoSEQ multiplex PCR. The data show around 7,700 clones, 65% to 75% seen once. Tumor tissue was taken before any definitive surgery or chemotherapy was given. This clone is a singleton in its sample. No antigen is known for it. The sequenced sample was tumor tissue. This receptor was taken from a human donor with high-grade serous ovarian cancer.

CDR3 sequence: CASSPRPGRTHTDTQYF. For the CDR3, the DNA is TGTGCCAGCAGCCCACGACCGGGGCGGACTCACACAGATACGCAGTATTTT. The V and J genes are TRBV7-2 and TRBJ2-3; D is perhaps TRBD1 or TRBD2 (5 bases each). Germline CDR1 reads SGHTA; CDR2 reads FQGNSA. The CDR3 has 17 amino acids. Trimming removed 5 bases at V and 2 bases at J, with 20 bases between. The variable domain in full, completed from reference TRBV7-2 and TRBJ2-3, reads GAGVSQSPSNKVTEKGKDVELRCDPISGHTALYWYRQSLGQGLEFLIYFQGNSAPDKSGLPSDRFSAERTGGSVSTLTIQRTQQEDSAVYLCASSPRPGRTHTDTQYFGPGTRLTVL.